The T cell receptor (beta chain) under discussion was sequenced for a study of beta chain features in type 1 diabetes. Study results and limitations: Any role of HLA type in TCRB rearrangement remained unresolved here. Researchers report that Type 1 diabetes patients had moderately but significantly shorter TCRB CDR3s across all four CD4+ subsets. Naive, central memory and Treg TCRB repertoires seemed to resemble each other more closely in patients than they did in healthy donors.

Reverse transcription of all isolated RNA meant that expressed TCRB transcripts were sequenced. Data came from immunoSEQ multiplex PCR; TCRdb stores just in-frame clones and leaves some out. The sample carries some 140,000 clones, roughly 10% recorded once. There are a few counts of this clone. Its antigen is as yet unknown. Sorting of CD4+ naive, central memory, regulatory and stem cell-like memory cells was performed via CD45RO/CCR7/CD25/CD127/CD95/CD27. Every sorted population was more than 95% pure. The germline V gene has CDR1 SGHTA and CDR2 FQGNSA. This CDR3 spans 14 amino acids. The V end was cut by 5 bases, the J end by 0 bases, with 7 bases between.

The sequenced sample consisted of central memory CD4+ T cells from blood. This TCR derives from a man between 25 and 39 years old with type 1 diabetes. The rearrangement uses TRBV7-2 and TRBJ2-2; D is uncertain. CDR3 sequence reads: CASSPRPNTGELFF. CDR3 DNA sequence: TGTGCCAGCAGCCCTAGACCGAACACCGGGGAGCTGTTTTTT.